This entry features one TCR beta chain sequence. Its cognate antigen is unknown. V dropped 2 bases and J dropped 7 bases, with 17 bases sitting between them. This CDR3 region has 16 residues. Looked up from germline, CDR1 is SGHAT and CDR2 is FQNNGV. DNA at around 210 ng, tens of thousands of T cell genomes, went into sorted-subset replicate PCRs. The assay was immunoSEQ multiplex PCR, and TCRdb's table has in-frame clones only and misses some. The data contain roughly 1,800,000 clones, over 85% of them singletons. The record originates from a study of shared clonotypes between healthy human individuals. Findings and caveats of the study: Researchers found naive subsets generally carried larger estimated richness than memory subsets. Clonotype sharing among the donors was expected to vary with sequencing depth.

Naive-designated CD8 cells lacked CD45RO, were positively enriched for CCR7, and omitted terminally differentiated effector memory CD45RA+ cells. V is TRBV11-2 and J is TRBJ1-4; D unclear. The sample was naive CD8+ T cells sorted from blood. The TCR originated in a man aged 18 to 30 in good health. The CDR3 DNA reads TGTGCCAGCAGCTTAATAGCCGGCATTTCAGGTGAAAAACTGTTTTTT. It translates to CASSLIAGISGEKLFF. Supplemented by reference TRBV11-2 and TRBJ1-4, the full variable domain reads EAGVAQSPRYKIIEKRQSVAFWCNPISGHATLYWYQQILGQGPKLLIQFQNNGVVDDSQLPKDRFSAERLKGVDSTLKIQPAKLEDSAVYLCASSLIAGISGEKLFFGSGTQLSVL.